These T cell receptor beta chains were read from a single sample in a study of cytomegalovirus exposure and HLA in healthy donors. This table comes from immunoSEQ multiplex PCR, and its TCRdb copy is limited to in-frame clones, with some not included. The sample has around 200,000 clones, about 75% seen once. Sequences were obtained from PBMCs. Receptors originate from a male donor in good health and CMV-seronegative. The CDR3 runs from the conserved cysteine through the conserved F or W. D genes are given only for firm matches. The size of a clone is reported for some rows only, either as once, few or many, or as a class for expanded clones.

D: NA
J: TRBJ2-7
size: NA
V: TRBV7-9
CDR3: CASSLVGRVAYEQYF
DNA: TGTGCCAGCAGCTTAGTGGGCAGGGTGGCCTACGAGCAGTACTTC

D: NA
J: TRBJ2-1
size: NA
V: TRBV10-3
CDR3: CAIRTSNNEQFF
DNA: TGTGCCATCAGAACTAGCAACAATGAGCAGTTCTTC

D: TRBD1
J: TRBJ1-1
size: NA
V: TRBV9
CDR3: CASARGQPNTEAFF
DNA: TGTGCCAGTGCGAGGGGACAGCCTAACACTGAAGCTTTCTTT

D: TRBD1
J: TRBJ1-4
size: NA
V: TRBV11-2
CDR3: CASSLVGRQGMANEKLFF
DNA: TGTGCCAGCAGCTTAGTGGGTCGACAGGGGATGGCTAATGAAAAACTGTTTTTT

D: TRBD1
J: TRBJ2-7
size: NA
V: TRBV7-6
CDR3: CASSIAGTGGREQYF
DNA: TGTGCCAGCAGCATCGCCGGGACAGGGGGCCGCGAGCAGTACTTC

D: NA
J: TRBJ1-5
size: once
V: TRBV10-3
CDR3: CAISTDRSLEQPQHF
DNA: TGTGCCATCAGCACCGACAGGAGCTTGGAGCAGCCCCAGCATTTT

D: NA
J: TRBJ1-1
size: NA
V: TRBV28
CDR3: CASRVGLEAFF
DNA: TGTGCCAGCAGAGTCGGACTAGAAGCTTTCTTT

D: TRBD2
J: TRBJ2-3
size: NA
V: TRBV9
CDR3: CASSATGLAADTQYF
DNA: TGTGCCAGCAGCGCGACGGGACTAGCGGCAGATACGCAGTATTTT

D: TRBD1
J: TRBJ2-7
size: NA
V: TRBV6-5
CDR3: CASSPIGGGLYEQYF
DNA: TGTGCCAGCAGTCCGATAGGGGGCGGCTTATACGAGCAGTACTTC

D: TRBD2
J: TRBJ2-1
size: few
V: TRBV6-5
CDR3: CASSPTSGRPNEQFF
DNA: TGTGCCAGCAGTCCTACTAGCGGGAGGCCCAATGAGCAGTTCTTC

D: TRBD1
J: TRBJ2-5
size: NA
V: TRBV7-2
CDR3: CASSSLGQGGGTQYF
DNA: TGTGCCAGCAGCTCCCTAGGACAGGGGGGCGGGACCCAGTACTTC

D: NA
J: TRBJ2-7
size: NA
V: TRBV10-3
CDR3: CAISEGVADVREQYF
DNA: TGTGCCATCAGTGAGGGGGTAGCGGATGTACGCGAGCAGTACTTC

D: NA
J: TRBJ2-7
size: NA
V: TRBV2
CDR3: CASSPGSTYEQYF
DNA: TGTGCCAGCAGCCCCGGGAGCACCTACGAGCAGTACTTC

D: NA
J: TRBJ2-7
size: NA
V: TRBV11-3
CDR3: CASSGTASYEQYF
DNA: TGTGCCAGCAGCGGTACAGCCTCCTACGAGCAGTACTTC

D: TRBD1
J: TRBJ2-3
size: NA
V: TRBV29-1
CDR3: CSVGTAGTDTQYF
DNA: TGCAGCGTCGGGACAGCCGGCACAGATACGCAGTATTTT

D: NA
J: TRBJ2-2
size: NA
V: TRBV5-1
CDR3: CASSFTLGASDGTGELFF
DNA: TGCGCCAGCAGCTTCACCCTTGGGGCTAGCGACGGCACCGGGGAGCTGTTTTTT

D: NA
J: TRBJ1-2
size: NA
V: TRBV10-1
CDR3: CASSEQQGLGYTF
DNA: TGCGCCAGCAGTGAGCAGCAGGGCTTAGGCTACACCTTC

D: TRBD2
J: TRBJ2-1
size: few
V: TRBV6-4
CDR3: CASSPTSGGPPYNEQFF
DNA: TGTGCCAGCAGCCCGACTAGCGGGGGGCCTCCTTACAATGAGCAGTTCTTC

D: NA
J: TRBJ1-5
size: NA
V: TRBV19
CDR3: CASSTGILSNQPQHF
DNA: TGTGCCAGTAGCACAGGGATCCTGAGCAATCAGCCCCAGCATTTT

D: NA
J: TRBJ2-1
size: NA
V: TRBV7-3
CDR3: CASSLRSGEGNYNEQFF
DNA: TGTGCCAGCAGCTTAAGGTCAGGAGAGGGTAACTACAATGAGCAGTTCTTC

D: NA
J: TRBJ1-2
size: NA
V: TRBV5-1
CDR3: CASSLEGLPSRDGYTF
DNA: TGCGCCAGCAGCTTGGAAGGTTTGCCCTCCAGGGATGGCTACACCTTC

D: NA
J: TRBJ2-5
size: once
V: TRBV6-1
CDR3: CASSYGETQYF
DNA: TGTGCCAGCAGCTATGGAGAAACCCAGTACTTC

D: TRBD1
J: TRBJ1-2
size: NA
V: TRBV7-9
CDR3: CASSGRGQPISNYGYTF
DNA: TGTGCCAGCAGCGGCCGGGGACAGCCAATTTCTAACTATGGCTACACCTTC

D: NA
J: TRBJ1-4
size: NA
V: TRBV7-9
CDR3: CASSLRESEKLFF
DNA: TGTGCCAGCAGCTTGAGGGAAAGTGAAAAACTGTTTTTT

D: TRBD1
J: TRBJ2-2
size: once
V: TRBV30
CDR3: CAWSVPRQGTGELFF
DNA: TGTGCCTGGAGTGTACCGCGACAGGGGACCGGGGAGCTGTTTTTT

D: TRBD2
J: TRBJ2-3
size: NA
V: TRBV4-2
CDR3: CASSQEPLAGGTDTQYF
DNA: TGTGCCAGCAGCCAAGAGCCTCTAGCGGGGGGCACAGATACGCAGTATTTT

D: NA
J: TRBJ1-4
size: NA
V: TRBV4-3
CDR3: CASSQVLGQPTNEKLFF
DNA: TGCGCCAGCAGCCAAGTACTAGGACAGCCAACTAATGAAAAACTGTTTTTT

D: TRBD2
J: TRBJ2-5
size: NA
V: TRBV4-2
CDR3: CASSQGTNEETQYF
DNA: TGTGCCAGCAGCCAGGGGACTAACGAAGAGACCCAGTACTTC

D: NA
J: TRBJ1-2
size: NA
V: TRBV5-8
CDR3: CASSNRSSYGYTF
DNA: TGTGCCAGCAGCAACAGGTCTTCCTATGGCTACACCTTC

D: NA
J: TRBJ1-1
size: NA
V: TRBV7-3
CDR3: CASRINLNTEAFF
DNA: TGTGCCAGCAGAATTAACTTAAACACTGAAGCTTTCTTT

D: NA
J: TRBJ2-7
size: NA
V: TRBV6-1
CDR3: CASSEVVGALSYEQYF
DNA: TGTGCCAGCAGTGAAGTAGTAGGGGCCCTGTCCTACGAGCAGTACTTC

D: NA
J: TRBJ2-1
size: NA
V: TRBV6-1
CDR3: CASSGMVSSYNEQFF
DNA: TGTGCCAGCAGTGGAATGGTGAGCTCCTACAATGAGCAGTTCTTC

D: NA
J: TRBJ2-7
size: NA
V: TRBV30
CDR3: CAILTFGYEQYF
DNA: TGTGCTATTCTTACGTTCGGCTACGAGCAGTACTTC

D: NA
J: TRBJ2-7
size: NA
V: TRBV27
CDR3: CASSLSRDIRYEQYF
DNA: TGTGCCAGCAGTTTATCTCGGGACATACGCTACGAGCAGTACTTC

D: TRBD1
J: TRBJ1-6
size: NA
V: TRBV28
CDR3: CASSSLLTGENSPLHF
DNA: TGTGCCAGCAGTTCGTTACTCACAGGGGAGAATTCACCCCTCCACTTT

D: NA
J: TRBJ1-2
size: NA
V: TRBV19
CDR3: CASSIANYGYTF
DNA: TGTGCCAGTAGTATCGCTAACTATGGCTACACCTTC

D: NA
J: TRBJ2-2
size: NA
V: TRBV9
CDR3: CASSWDTSGELFF
DNA: TGTGCCAGCAGCTGGGACACTTCCGGGGAGCTGTTTTTT

D: NA
J: TRBJ1-1
size: NA
V: TRBV7-3
CDR3: CASSLNPGGLTEAFF
DNA: TGTGCCAGCAGCTTGAATCCGGGAGGTCTCACTGAAGCTTTCTTT

D: TRBD2
J: TRBJ2-2
size: NA
V: TRBV5-1
CDR3: CASGLRSAGGNTGELFF
DNA: TGCGCCAGCGGTCTTCGCTCGGCGGGGGGGAACACCGGGGAGCTGTTTTTT

D: TRBD2
J: TRBJ2-1
size: NA
V: TRBV4-2
CDR3: CASSQGTSDEQFF
DNA: TGTGCCAGCAGCCAGGGGACTAGCGATGAGCAGTTCTTC

D: NA
J: TRBJ1-1
size: NA
V: TRBV28
CDR3: CASSGGGRLVHTEAFF
DNA: TGTGCCAGCAGCGGCGGGGGGCGGTTGGTACACACTGAAGCTTTCTTT

D: NA
J: TRBJ1-6
size: NA
V: TRBV5-4
CDR3: CASSLRPEANSPLHF
DNA: TGTGCCAGCAGCTTAAGGCCTGAAGCGAATTCACCCCTCCACTTT

D: NA
J: TRBJ1-1
size: NA
V: TRBV18
CDR3: CASSPDLPQDMGTEAFF
DNA: TGTGCCAGCTCACCAGATCTCCCCCAGGATATGGGCACTGAAGCTTTCTTT

D: NA
J: TRBJ2-7
size: NA
V: TRBV11-2
CDR3: CASRSLLGDKSYEQYF
DNA: TGTGCCAGCCGAAGCTTACTCGGGGACAAGAGCTACGAGCAGTACTTC

D: TRBD2
J: TRBJ2-5
size: NA
V: TRBV5-6
CDR3: CASSSPLAGGPIQETQYF
DNA: TGTGCCAGCAGCTCCCCGCTAGCGGGAGGCCCTATCCAAGAGACCCAGTACTTC

D: TRBD1
J: TRBJ1-5
size: NA
V: TRBV5-6
CDR3: CASSSTIRDRGNQPQHF
DNA: TGTGCCAGCAGCTCGACAATCCGGGACAGGGGCAATCAGCCCCAGCATTTT

D: TRBD1
J: TRBJ2-7
size: NA
V: TRBV7-2
CDR3: CASSRGQGNYEQYF
DNA: TGTGCCAGCAGCCGGGGACAGGGGAACTACGAGCAGTACTTC

D: NA
J: TRBJ2-7
size: NA
V: TRBV30
CDR3: CAWIRSGGYEQYF
DNA: TGTGCCTGGATTCGTTCGGGTGGGTACGAGCAGTACTTC

D: TRBD1
J: TRBJ1-1
size: NA
V: TRBV7-8
CDR3: CASSPTGTAMNTEAFF
DNA: TGTGCCAGCAGCCCCACCGGGACAGCGATGAACACTGAAGCTTTCTTT

D: TRBD1
J: TRBJ1-6
size: NA
V: TRBV18
CDR3: CASSPPTGGNSPLHF
DNA: TGTGCCAGCTCACCACCTACAGGGGGGAATTCACCCCTCCACTTT

D: TRBD2
J: TRBJ2-1
size: NA
V: TRBV7-9
CDR3: CASSRPGLAENEQFF
DNA: TGTGCCAGCAGTCGACCGGGACTAGCGGAGAATGAGCAGTTCTTC

D: TRBD1
J: TRBJ2-3
size: once
V: TRBV19
CDR3: CASSAQGLNTDTQYF
DNA: TGTGCCAGTAGCGCACAGGGGTTAAACACAGATACGCAGTATTTT

D: NA
J: TRBJ2-7
size: NA
V: TRBV7-8
CDR3: CASSGQQGYYEQYF
DNA: TGTGCCAGCAGCGGCCAACAGGGTTACTACGAGCAGTACTTC